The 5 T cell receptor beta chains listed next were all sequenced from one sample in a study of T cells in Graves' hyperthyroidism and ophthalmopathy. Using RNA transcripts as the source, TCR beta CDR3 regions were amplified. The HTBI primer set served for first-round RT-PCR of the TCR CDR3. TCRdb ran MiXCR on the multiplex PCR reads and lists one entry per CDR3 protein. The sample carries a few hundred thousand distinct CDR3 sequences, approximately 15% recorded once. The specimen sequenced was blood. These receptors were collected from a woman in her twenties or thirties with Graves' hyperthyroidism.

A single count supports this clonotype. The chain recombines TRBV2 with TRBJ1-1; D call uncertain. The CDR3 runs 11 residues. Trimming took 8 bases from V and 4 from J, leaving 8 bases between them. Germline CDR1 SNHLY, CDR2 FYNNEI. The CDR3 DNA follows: TGTGCCAGCCAGGCTCGCACTGAAGCTTTCTTT. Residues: CASQARTEAFF.

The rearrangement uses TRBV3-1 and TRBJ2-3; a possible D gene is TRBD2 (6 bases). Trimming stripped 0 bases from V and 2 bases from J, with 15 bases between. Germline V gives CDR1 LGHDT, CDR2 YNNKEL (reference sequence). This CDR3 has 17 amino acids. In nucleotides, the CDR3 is TGTGCCAGCAGCCAAGATGTGGGGGACTTACTCACAGATACGCAGTATTTT. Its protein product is CASSQDVGDLLTDTQYF.

For the CDR3, the DNA is TGTGCCAGCCGTGAAATAGCGGGAGCGCTAGGCGAGCAGTACTTC. Amino acids: CASREIAGALGEQYF. V is TRBV27 and J is TRBJ2-7, with 9 bases matching TRBD2. V lost 8 bases, J lost 6 bases, and 14 bases stayed unmatched. Per the germline V gene, CDR1 is MNHEY and CDR2 is SMNVEV (reference sequence). The CDR3 length is 15 residues.

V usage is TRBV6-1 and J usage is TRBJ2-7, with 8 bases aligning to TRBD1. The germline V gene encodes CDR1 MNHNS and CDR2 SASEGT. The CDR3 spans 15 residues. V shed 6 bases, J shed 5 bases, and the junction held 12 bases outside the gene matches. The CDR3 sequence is CASSSARTGSHEQYF. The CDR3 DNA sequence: TGTGCCAGCAGCTCGGCTAGGACAGGGTCCCACGAGCAGTACTTC.

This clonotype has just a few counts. The CDR3 is CSVQGTGGGNQPQHF. The CDR3, as DNA: TGCAGTGTCCAGGGGACGGGGGGGGGCAATCAGCCCCAGCATTTT. The chain recombines TRBV20-1 with TRBJ1-5, with a weak D call TRBD1 (6 bases). Germline V CDR1 and CDR2: DFQATT, SNEGSKA (reference sequence). This CDR3 is 15 amino acids long. Trimming took off 7 bases at V and 2 bases at J, with 18 bases between the two ends.